This T cell receptor (beta chain) originates from a study of CD4+ T cells in melanoma. General study results and limits: A reported correlation linked neoantigen-specific CD4+ T cells to CD8+, macrophage and B cell function. Diverse differentiation states were reported for melanoma neoantigen-specific CD4+ T cells.

Assay used: immunoSEQ multiplex PCR; TCRdb lists only in-frame clones, some missing. The sample gives more than 10,000 clones, approximately 61% of which show up once; 13% to 15% is in the top ten. Regarding this clone: Antigen unknown.

Germline trimming cut 3 bases from V and 6 bases from J; bases unmatched to any gene: 10. Germline CDR1 and CDR2: KGHSH and LQKENI. The CDR3 consists of 16 residues. Sequenced sample: cells from a culture (not recorded whether cultured in vitro). The source is a human donor with melanoma. The V call is TRBV18, the J call TRBJ2-1; the match to TRBD2 covers 8 bases. CDR3 nucleotide sequence: TGTGCCAGCTCACCCCTGGGTAGCGGGGCTCCCAATGAGCAGTTCTTC. Amino acids: CASSPLGSGAPNEQFF.